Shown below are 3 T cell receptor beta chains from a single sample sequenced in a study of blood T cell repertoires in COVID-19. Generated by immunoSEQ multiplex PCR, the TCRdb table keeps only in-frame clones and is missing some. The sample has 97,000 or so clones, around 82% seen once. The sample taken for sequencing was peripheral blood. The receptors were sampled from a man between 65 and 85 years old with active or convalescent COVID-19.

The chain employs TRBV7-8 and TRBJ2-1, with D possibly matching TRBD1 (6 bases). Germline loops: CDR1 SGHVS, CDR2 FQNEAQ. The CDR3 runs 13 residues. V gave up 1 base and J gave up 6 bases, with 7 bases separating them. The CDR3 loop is CASSLGQVNEQFF. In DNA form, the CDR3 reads TGTGCCAGCAGCTTAGGACAGGTCAATGAGCAGTTCTTC.

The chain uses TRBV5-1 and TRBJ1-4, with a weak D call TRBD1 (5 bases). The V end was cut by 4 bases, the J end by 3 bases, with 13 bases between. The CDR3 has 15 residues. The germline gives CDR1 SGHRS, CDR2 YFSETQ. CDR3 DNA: TGCGCCAGCAGCAGTACCGGGACTGCTAATGAAAAACTGTTTTTT. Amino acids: CASSSTGTANEKLFF. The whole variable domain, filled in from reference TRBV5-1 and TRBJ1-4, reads KAGVTQTPRYLIKTRGQQVTLSCSPISGHRSVSWYQQTPGQGLQFLFEYFSETQRNKGNFPGRFSGRQFSNSRSEMNVSTLELGDSALYLCASSSTGTANEKLFFGSGTQLSVL.

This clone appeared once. CDR3 bases: TGTGCCAGCAGGGCGACAGGAACTTCGGCCGGGGAGCTGTTTTTT. It codes for CASRATGTSAGELFF. The V and J genes are TRBV27 and TRBJ2-2; maybe TRBD1 (6 bases). CDR1 MNHEY and CDR2 SMNVEV come from the germline V gene (reference sequence). The V and J ends lost 6 bases and 6 bases respectively, with 17 bases between them. The CDR3 runs 15 residues.